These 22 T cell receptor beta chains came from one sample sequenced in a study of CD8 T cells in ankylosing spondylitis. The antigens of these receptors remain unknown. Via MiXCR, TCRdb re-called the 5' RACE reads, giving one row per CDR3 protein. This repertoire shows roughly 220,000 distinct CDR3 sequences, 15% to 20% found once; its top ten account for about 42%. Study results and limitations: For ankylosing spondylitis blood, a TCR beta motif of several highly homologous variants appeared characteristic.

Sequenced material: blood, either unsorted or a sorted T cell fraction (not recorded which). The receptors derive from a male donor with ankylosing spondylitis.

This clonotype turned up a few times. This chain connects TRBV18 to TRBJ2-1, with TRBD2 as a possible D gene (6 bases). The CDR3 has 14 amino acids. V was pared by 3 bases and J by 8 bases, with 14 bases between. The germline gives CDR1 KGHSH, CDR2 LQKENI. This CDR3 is CASSPAEEGYEQFF. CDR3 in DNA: TGTGCCAGCTCACCGGCGGAGGAGGGCTATGAGCAGTTCTTC.

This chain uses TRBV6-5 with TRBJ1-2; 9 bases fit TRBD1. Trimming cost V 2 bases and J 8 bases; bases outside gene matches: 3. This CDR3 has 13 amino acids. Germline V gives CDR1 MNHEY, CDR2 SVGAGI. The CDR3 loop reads CASSYGQGNGYTF. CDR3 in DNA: TGTGCCAGCAGTTACGGACAGGGGAACGGCTACACCTTC.

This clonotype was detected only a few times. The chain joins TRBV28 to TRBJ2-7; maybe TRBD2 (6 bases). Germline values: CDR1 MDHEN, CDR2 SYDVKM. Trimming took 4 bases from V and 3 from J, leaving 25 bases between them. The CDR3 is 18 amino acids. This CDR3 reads CASSWPLATQTPLYEQYF. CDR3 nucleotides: TGTGCCAGCAGTTGGCCGCTAGCGACCCAGACCCCTCTCTACGAGCAGTACTTC.

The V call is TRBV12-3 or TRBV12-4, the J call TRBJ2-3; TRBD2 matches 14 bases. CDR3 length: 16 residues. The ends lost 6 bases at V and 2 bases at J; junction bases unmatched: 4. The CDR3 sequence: CASRQGLAGDTDTQYF. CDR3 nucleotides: TGTGCCAGCAGACAGGGACTAGCGGGGGACACAGATACGCAGTATTTT.

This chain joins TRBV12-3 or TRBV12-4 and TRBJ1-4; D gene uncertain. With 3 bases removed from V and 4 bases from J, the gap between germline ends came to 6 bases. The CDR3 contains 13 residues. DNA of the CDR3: TGTGCCAGCAGTTTCCGAATTAATGAAAAACTGTTTTTT. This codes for CASSFRINEKLFF.

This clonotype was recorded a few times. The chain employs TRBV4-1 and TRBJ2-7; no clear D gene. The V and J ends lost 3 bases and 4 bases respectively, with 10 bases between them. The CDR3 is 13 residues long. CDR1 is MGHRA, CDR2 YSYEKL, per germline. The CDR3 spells CASSQATEYEQYF. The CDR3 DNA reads TGCGCCAGCAGCCAGGCCACAGAATACGAGCAGTACTTC.

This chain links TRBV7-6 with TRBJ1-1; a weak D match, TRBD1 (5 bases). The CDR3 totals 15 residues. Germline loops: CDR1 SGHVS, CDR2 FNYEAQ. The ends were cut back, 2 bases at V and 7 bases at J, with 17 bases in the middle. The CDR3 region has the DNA TGTGCCAGCAGCTTACAGCCGGCCAAGGGGAATGAAGCTTTCTTT. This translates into CASSLQPAKGNEAFF.

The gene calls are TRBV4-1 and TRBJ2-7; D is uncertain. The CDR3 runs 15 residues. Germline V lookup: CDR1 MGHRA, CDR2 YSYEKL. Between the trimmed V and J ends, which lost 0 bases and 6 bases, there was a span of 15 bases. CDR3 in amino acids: CASSQDTALYGEQYF. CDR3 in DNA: TGCGCCAGCAGCCAAGATACCGCGCTATACGGCGAGCAGTACTTC.

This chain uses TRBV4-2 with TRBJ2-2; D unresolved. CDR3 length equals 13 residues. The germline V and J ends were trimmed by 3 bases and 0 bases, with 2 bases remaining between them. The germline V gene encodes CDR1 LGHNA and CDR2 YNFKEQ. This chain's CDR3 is CASSQTNTGELFF. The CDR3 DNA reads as TGTGCCAGCAGCCAGACGAACACCGGGGAGCTGTTTTTT.

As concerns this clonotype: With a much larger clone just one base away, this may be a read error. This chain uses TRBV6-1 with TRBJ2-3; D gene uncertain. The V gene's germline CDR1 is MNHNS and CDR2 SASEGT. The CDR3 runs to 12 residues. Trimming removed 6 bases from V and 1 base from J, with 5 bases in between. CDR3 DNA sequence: TGTGCCAGCAGATGGGGCACAGATACGCAGTATTTT. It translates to CASRWGTDTQYF.

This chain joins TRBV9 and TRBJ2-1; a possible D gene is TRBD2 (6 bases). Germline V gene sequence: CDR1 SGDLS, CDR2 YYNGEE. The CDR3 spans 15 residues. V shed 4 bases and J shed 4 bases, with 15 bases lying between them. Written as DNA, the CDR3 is TGTGCCAGCAGCCCCCTCCCGGAGGGATACAATGAGCAGTTCTTC. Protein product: CASSPLPEGYNEQFF.

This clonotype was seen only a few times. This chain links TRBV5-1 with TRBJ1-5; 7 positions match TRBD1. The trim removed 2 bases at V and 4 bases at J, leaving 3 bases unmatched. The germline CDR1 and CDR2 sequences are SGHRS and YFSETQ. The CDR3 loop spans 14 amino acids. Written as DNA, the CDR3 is TGCGCCAGCAGCTTCGGGGACAGAAATCAGCCCCAGCATTTT. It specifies CASSFGDRNQPQHF.

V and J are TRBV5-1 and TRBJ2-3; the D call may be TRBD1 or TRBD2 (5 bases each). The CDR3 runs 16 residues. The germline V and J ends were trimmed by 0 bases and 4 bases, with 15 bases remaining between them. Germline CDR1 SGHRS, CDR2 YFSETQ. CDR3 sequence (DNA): TGCGCCAGCAGCTTGGGGGAGACAGTGTCGGCAGATACGCAGTATTTT. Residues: CASSLGETVSADTQYF. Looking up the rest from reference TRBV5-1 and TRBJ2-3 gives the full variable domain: KAGVTQTPRYLIKTRGQQVTLSCSPISGHRSVSWYQQTPGQGLQFLFEYFSETQRNKGNFPGRFSGRQFSNSRSEMNVSTLELGDSALYLCASSLGETVSADTQYFGPGTRLTVL.

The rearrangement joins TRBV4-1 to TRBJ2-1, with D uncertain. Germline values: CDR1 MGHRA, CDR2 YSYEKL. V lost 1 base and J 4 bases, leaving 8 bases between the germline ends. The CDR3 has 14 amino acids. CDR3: CASSQAAEYNEQFF. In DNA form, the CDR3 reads TGCGCCAGCAGCCAAGCGGCAGAATACAATGAGCAGTTCTTC.

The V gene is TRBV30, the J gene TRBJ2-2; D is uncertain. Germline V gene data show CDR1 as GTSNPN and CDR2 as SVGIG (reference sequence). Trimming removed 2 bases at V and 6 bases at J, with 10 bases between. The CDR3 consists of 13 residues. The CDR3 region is CAWSWGSAGELFF. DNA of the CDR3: TGTGCCTGGAGTTGGGGTTCGGCCGGGGAGCTGTTTTTT.

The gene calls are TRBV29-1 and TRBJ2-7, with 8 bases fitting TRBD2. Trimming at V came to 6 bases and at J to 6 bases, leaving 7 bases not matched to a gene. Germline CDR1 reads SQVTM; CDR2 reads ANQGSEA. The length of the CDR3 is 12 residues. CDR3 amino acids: CSVGSGSGEQYF. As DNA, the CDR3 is TGCAGCGTAGGCAGCGGGAGTGGCGAGCAGTACTTC.

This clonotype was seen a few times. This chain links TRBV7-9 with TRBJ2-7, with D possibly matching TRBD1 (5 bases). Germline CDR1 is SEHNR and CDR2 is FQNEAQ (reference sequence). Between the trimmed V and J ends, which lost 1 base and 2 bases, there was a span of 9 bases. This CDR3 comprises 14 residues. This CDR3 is CASSLGGYTYEQYF. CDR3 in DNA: TGTGCCAGCAGCTTAGGGGGCTACACCTACGAGCAGTACTTC.

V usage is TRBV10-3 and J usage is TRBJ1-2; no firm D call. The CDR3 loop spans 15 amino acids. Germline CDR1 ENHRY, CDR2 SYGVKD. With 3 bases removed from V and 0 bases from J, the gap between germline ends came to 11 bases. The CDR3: CAISDLDYPNYGYTF. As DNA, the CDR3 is TGTGCCATCAGTGATCTAGATTACCCTAACTATGGCTACACCTTC.

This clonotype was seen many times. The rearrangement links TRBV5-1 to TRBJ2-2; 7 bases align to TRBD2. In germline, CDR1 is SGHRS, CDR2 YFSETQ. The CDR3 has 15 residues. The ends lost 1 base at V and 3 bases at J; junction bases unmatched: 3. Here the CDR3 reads CASSLLGGDTGELFF. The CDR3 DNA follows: TGCGCCAGCAGCTTGCTGGGAGGGGACACCGGGGAGCTGTTTTTT.

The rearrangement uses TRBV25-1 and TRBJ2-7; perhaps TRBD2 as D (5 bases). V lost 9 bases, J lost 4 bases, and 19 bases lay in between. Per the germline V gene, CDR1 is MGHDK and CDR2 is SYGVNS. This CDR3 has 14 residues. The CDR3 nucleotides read TGTGCCAGACCCACTAAGAGGGAAAGGTACGAGCAGTACTTC. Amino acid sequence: CARPTKRERYEQYF.

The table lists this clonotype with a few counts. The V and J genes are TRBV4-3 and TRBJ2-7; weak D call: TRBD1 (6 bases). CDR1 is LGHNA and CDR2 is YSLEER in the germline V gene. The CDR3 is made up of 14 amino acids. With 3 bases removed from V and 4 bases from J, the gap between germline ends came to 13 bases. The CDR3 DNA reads TGCGCCAGCAGCCAGGATACAGGGAGATACGAGCAGTACTTC. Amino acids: CASSQDTGRYEQYF.

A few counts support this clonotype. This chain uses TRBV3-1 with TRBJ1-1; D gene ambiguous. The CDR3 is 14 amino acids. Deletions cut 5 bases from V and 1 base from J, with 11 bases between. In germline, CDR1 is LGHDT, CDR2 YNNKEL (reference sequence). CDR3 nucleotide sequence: TGTGCCAGCAGCTCAGCGATGGAGAACACTGAAGCTTTCTTT. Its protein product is CASSSAMENTEAFF.